This T cell receptor beta chain derives from a study of T cell responses to AZD1222 COVID-19 vaccine. The V gene's germline CDR1 is MDHEN and CDR2 SYDVKM. The V end lost 0 bases, the J end lost 0 bases, and 5 bases lay between the germline ends. This CDR3 is 15 amino acids long. The method was immunoSEQ multiplex PCR; TCRdb's version includes in-frame clones alone and lacks a portion of them. The sample consists of 200,000 or so clones, around 92% of them appearing once. The V and J genes are TRBV28 and TRBJ1-4; D is uncertain. The starting material was peripheral blood, obtained on day 0 of AZD1222 vaccination. The TCR sequence derives from an adult in good health. Here the CDR3 reads CASSLWGTTNEKLFF. CDR3 sequence (DNA): TGTGCCAGCAGTTTATGGGGGACAACTAATGAAAAACTGTTTTTT.